Listed below are T cell receptor beta chains from one sample, sequenced in a study of CD8 T cells in ankylosing spondylitis. Each CDR3 protein gets one entry after TCRdb re-called the 5' RACE reads with MiXCR. The sample shows 750,000 to 850,000 distinct CDR3 sequences, 10% to 15% of them seen only once. The sequencing sample was made of blood, either unsorted or a sorted T cell fraction (not recorded which). These receptors originate from a male donor with ankylosing spondylitis. The CDR3 runs from the conserved cysteine through the conserved F or W. D genes are given only for firm matches. The listing skips clone size in some rows; elsewhere it reads once, few, many or a size class.

>-|-|14|TRBV19|TRBJ2-1
CASSIARVSTEQFF
TGTGCCAGTAGTATCGCTAGAGTCTCCACTGAGCAGTTCTTC
>TRBD1|-|16|TRBV5-1|TRBJ2-7
CASSKGQGIFWHEQYF
TGCGCCAGCAGCAAGGGACAGGGTATTTTCTGGCACGAGCAGTACTTC
>-|-|15|TRBV27|TRBJ1-1
CASSLYSVAVTEAFF
TGTGCCAGCAGTTTATACTCGGTAGCTGTCACTGAAGCTTTCTTT
>TRBD1|many|14|TRBV20-1|TRBJ2-7
CSARWDRATYEQYF
TGCAGTGCTAGGTGGGACAGGGCGACCTACGAGCAGTACTTC
>-|few|13|TRBV20-1|TRBJ1-6
CSARPDNNSPLHF
TGCAGTGCTAGACCCGATAATAATTCACCCCTCCACTTT
>-|-|16|TRBV20-1|TRBJ2-7
CSARGDGWEDPYEQYF
TGCAGTGCTAGAGGGGACGGCTGGGAGGACCCCTACGAGCAGTACTTC
>-|few|14|TRBV7-6|TRBJ2-7
CASTLGASSYEQYF
TGTGCCAGCACCCTCGGGGCTAGCTCCTACGAGCAGTACTTC
>-|many|13|TRBV29-1|TRBJ1-5
CSVGEGSNQPQHF
TGCAGCGTTGGAGAGGGGAGCAATCAGCCCCAGCATTTT
>-|-|14|TRBV15|TRBJ2-5
CATSRPGSGETQYF
TGTGCCACCAGCAGACCTGGGAGTGGGGAGACCCAGTACTTC
>TRBD2|few|15|TRBV5-1|TRBJ2-1
CASSPGLAGDHEQFF
TGCGCCAGCAGCCCGGGACTAGCGGGAGACCATGAGCAGTTCTTC
>-|few|17|TRBV7-8|TRBJ2-1
CASSLVRPPSSYNEQFF
TGTGCCAGCAGCTTAGTTCGGCCGCCGAGCTCCTACAATGAGCAGTTCTTC
>TRBD2|few|17|TRBV30|TRBJ2-1
CAWATSGRARTYNEQFF
TGTGCCTGGGCGACTAGCGGGAGGGCCAGGACGTACAATGAGCAGTTCTTC
>TRBD1|many|15|TRBV12-3/TRBV12-4|TRBJ2-1
CASSLEGAVYNEQFF
TGTGCCAGCAGTTTAGAGGGGGCCGTATACAATGAGCAGTTCTTC
>TRBD2|-|15|TRBV5-1|TRBJ2-4
CASSPWRTSGNIQYF
TGCGCCAGCAGCCCCTGGAGGACTAGCGGAAACATTCAGTACTTC
>-|-|15|TRBV6-1|TRBJ1-3
CASRPQVFSGNTIYF
TGTGCCAGCAGGCCCCAGGTTTTCTCTGGAAACACCATATATTTT
>-|-|13|TRBV11-2|TRBJ2-5
CASSLGGDGTQYF
TGTGCCAGCAGCTTAGGGGGCGACGGGACCCAGTACTTC
>-|-|14|TRBV5-1|TRBJ1-1
CASSFFGESTEAFF
TGCGCCAGCAGCTTTTTTGGGGAGAGCACTGAAGCTTTCTTT
>-|-|13|TRBV6-1|TRBJ2-1
CASSGQGWNEQFF
TGTGCCAGCAGTGGGCAGGGTTGGAATGAGCAGTTCTTC
>TRBD1|-|13|TRBV3-1|TRBJ1-2
CASSQNRGLGYTF
TGTGCCAGCAGCCAGAACAGGGGGCTCGGCTACACCTTC
>TRBD2|few|14|TRBV20-1|TRBJ2-7
CSAGLAGGAYEQYF
TGCAGTGCTGGACTAGCGGGGGGAGCCTACGAGCAGTACTTC
>-|-|11|TRBV20-1|TRBJ2-7
CSPGPSIEQYF
TGCAGCCCGGGACCTTCTATCGAGCAGTACTTC
>-|many|14|TRBV9|TRBJ1-3
CASSVDSVQNTIYF
TGTGCCAGCAGCGTAGACAGTGTACAGAACACCATATATTTT
>-|many|11|TRBV20-1|TRBJ2-7
CSARDRNEQYF
TGCAGTGCTAGAGATAGAAACGAGCAGTACTTC
>-|few|14|TRBV18|TRBJ1-1
CASSPPGRGSDTFF
TGTGCCAGCTCACCACCGGGAAGGGGGTCCGACACTTTCTTT
>TRBD2|-|15|TRBV10-3|TRBJ2-3
CAISETSGITDTQYF
TGTGCCATCAGTGAGACTAGCGGAATCACAGATACGCAGTATTTT
>TRBD1|-|14|TRBV5-1|TRBJ2-7
CASSPGQTVYEQYF
TGCGCCAGCAGCCCGGGACAGACTGTCTACGAGCAGTACTTC
>TRBD1|once|16|TRBV6-2/TRBV6-3|TRBJ1-5
CASSYRGQGIHQPQHF
TGTGCCAGCAGTTACCGGGGACAGGGGATTCATCAGCCCCAGCATTTT
>TRBD1|-|15|TRBV6-5|TRBJ2-1
CASSYSGTGYNEQFF
TGTGCCAGCAGTTACTCCGGGACAGGGTACAATGAGCAGTTCTTC
>-|few|15|TRBV11-2|TRBJ1-1
CASSLGTYGGGEAFF
TGTGCCAGCAGCTTAGGGACTTATGGGGGGGGTGAAGCTTTCTTT
>-|few|15|TRBV7-6|TRBJ2-7
CASSFLDSTSYEQYF
TGTGCCAGCAGCTTCCTCGACTCCACCTCCTACGAGCAGTACTTC
>-|many|12|TRBV29-1|TRBJ1-2
CSALPGGYGYTF
TGCAGCGCGTTACCAGGTGGATATGGCTACACCTTC
>-|few|15|TRBV15|TRBJ2-7
CATSRDRWGDYEQYF
TGTGCCACCAGCAGAGATCGGTGGGGTGACTACGAGCAGTACTTC
>-|-|13|TRBV12-3/TRBV12-4|TRBJ1-1
CASNLLRTSEAFF
TGTGCCAGCAACCTCTTACGGACCTCTGAAGCTTTCTTT
>-|-|15|TRBV20-1|TRBJ2-3
CSARMPRSSTDTQYF
TGCAGTGCTAGGATGCCTAGATCGTCCACAGATACGCAGTATTTT
>-|-|15|TRBV7-9|TRBJ1-2
CASSELGGVEYGYTF
TGTGCCAGCAGCGAATTGGGGGGGGTTGAGTATGGCTACACCTTC
>-|many|13|TRBV20-1|TRBJ2-1
CSAVLDWASEQFF
TGCAGTGCCGTTCTCGACTGGGCAAGTGAGCAGTTCTTC